This T cell receptor beta chain was identified in a study of tumor-infiltrating lymphocytes in primary liver carcinoma. With around 500 ng total RNA as template and a constant-region primer, TCR beta cDNA was made. Libraries covering TCR beta were generated through three nested multiplex PCR rounds (using a slightly modified ARM-PCR). A C-beta reverse primer was combined with TRBV1-TRBV30 forward primers in the first two PCR rounds, and each round had roughly 11 cycles. TCRdb reanalysed the multiplex PCR reads using MiXCR and keeps one entry per CDR3 protein. In the table there are 150,000 to 200,000 distinct CDR3 sequences, over 45% of which are singletons. RNA was extracted from whole blood without cell sorting, alongside germline DNA. CDR3 length: 12 amino acids. The germline V gene has CDR1 SGHDN and CDR2 FVKESK. Comments on this clonotype: An end of the junction differs from the germline gene, which may be a read error.

Sequenced input: peripheral blood. The receptor's source is a man aged 40-49 years with primary liver carcinoma and hepatitis B virus infection. This chain joins TRBV14 and TRBJ2-1; D call uncertain. This chain's CDR3 is CAGSQSGPEHFF. Written as DNA, the CDR3 is TGTGCCGGCAGCCAATCGGGCCCTGAGCATTTCTTC.